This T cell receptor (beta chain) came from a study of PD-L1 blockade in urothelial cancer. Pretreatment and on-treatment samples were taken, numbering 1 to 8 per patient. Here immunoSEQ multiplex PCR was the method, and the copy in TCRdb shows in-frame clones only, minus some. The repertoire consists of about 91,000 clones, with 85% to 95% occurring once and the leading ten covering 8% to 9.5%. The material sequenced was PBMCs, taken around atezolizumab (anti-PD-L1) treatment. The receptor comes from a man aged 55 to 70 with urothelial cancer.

CDR3 in amino acids: CASSQTIGTQYNEQFF. In DNA form, the CDR3 reads TGCGCCAGCAGCCAAACGATCGGGACACAATACAATGAGCAGTTCTTC. This sequence joins TRBV4-3 and TRBJ2-1, with D tentatively TRBD1 (6 bases). The CDR3 is made up of 16 amino acids. The germline V gene encodes CDR1 LGHNA and CDR2 YSLEER. The ends were cut back, 2 bases at V and 4 bases at J, with 15 bases in the middle.